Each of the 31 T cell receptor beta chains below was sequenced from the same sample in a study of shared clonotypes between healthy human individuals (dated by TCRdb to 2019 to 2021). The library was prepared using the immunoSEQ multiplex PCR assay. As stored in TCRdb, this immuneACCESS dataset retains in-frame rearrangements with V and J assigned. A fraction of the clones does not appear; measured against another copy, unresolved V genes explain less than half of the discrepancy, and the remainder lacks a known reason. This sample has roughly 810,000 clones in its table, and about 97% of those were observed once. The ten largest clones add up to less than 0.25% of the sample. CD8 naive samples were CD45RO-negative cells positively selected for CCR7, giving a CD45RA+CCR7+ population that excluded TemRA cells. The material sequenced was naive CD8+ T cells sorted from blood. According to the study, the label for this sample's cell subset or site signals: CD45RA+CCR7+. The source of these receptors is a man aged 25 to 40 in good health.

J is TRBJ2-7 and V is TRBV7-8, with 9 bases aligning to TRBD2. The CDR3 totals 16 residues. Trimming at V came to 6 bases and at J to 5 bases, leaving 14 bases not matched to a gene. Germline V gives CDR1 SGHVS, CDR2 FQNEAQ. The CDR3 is CASSVISAGGHDEQYF. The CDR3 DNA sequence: TGTGCCAGCAGTGTTATCTCAGCGGGAGGTCACGACGAGCAGTACTTC.

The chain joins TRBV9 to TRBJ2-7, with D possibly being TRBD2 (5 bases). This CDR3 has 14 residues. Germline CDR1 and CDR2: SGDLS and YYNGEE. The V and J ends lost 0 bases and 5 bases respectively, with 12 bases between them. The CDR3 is CASSVGASSHEQYF. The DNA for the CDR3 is TGTGCCAGCAGCGTAGGGGCTAGCAGCCACGAGCAGTACTTC. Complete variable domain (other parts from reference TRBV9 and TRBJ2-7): DSGVTQTPKHLITATGQRVTLRCSPRSGDLSVYWYQQSLDQGLQFLIQYYNGEERAKGNILERFSAQQFPDLHSELNLSSLELGDSALYFCASSVGASSHEQYFGPGTRLTVT.

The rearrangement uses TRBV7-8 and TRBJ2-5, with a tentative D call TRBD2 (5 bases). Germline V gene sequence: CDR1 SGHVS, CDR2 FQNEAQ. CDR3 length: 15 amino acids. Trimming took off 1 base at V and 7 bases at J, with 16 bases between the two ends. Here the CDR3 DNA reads TGTGCCAGCAGCTTAGGGGCAGGTGGGGAGAGGACCCAGTACTTC. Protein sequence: CASSLGAGGERTQYF.

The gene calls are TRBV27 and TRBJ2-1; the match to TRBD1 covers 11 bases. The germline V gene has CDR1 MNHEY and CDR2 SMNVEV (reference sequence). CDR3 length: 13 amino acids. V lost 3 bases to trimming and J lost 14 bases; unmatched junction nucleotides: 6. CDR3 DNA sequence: TGTGCCAGCAGTTTGGGTCCGGGACAGGGGGAGTTCTTC. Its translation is CASSLGPGQGEFF.

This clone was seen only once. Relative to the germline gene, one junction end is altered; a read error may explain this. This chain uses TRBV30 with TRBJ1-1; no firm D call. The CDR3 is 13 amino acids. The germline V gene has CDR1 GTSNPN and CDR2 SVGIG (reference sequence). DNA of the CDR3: TGTGCCTGGACAGCGACGGGGAACTCTGAAGCTTTCTTT. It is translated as CAWTATGNSEAFF.

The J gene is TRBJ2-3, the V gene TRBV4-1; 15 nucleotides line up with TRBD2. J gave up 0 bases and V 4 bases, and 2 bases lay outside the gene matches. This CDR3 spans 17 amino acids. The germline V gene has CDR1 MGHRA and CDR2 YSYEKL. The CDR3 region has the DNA TGCGCCAGCAGCCGGACTAGCGGGAGGGCTAGCACAGATACGCAGTATTTT. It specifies CASSRTSGRASTDTQYF.

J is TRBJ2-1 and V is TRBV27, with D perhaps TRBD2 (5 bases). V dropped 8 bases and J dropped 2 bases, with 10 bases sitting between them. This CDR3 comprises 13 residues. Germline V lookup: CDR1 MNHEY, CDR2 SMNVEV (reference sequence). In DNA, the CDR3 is TGTGCCAGCTGCCCGGGAACCTACAATGAGCAGTTCTTC. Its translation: CASCPGTYNEQFF.

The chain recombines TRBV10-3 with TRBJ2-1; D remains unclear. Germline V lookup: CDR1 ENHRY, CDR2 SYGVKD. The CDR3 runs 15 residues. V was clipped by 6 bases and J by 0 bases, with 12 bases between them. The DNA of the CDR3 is TGTGCCATCAGCCCCCTAGAGAGCTCCTACAATGAGCAGTTCTTC. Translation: CAISPLESSYNEQFF.

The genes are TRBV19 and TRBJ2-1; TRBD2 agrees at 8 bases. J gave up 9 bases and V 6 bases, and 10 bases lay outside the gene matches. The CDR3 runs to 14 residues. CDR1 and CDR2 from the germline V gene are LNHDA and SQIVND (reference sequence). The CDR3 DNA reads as TGTGCCAGTAGCGAGGTGGGACTAGTTTCTGAGCAGTTCTTC. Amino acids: CASSEVGLVSEQFF. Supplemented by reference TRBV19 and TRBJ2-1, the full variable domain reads DGGITQSPKYLFRKEGQNVTLSCEQNLNHDAMYWYRQDPGQGLRLIYYSQIVNDFQKGDIAEGYSVSREKKESFPLTVTSAQKNPTAFYLCASSEVGLVSEQFFGPGTRLTVL.

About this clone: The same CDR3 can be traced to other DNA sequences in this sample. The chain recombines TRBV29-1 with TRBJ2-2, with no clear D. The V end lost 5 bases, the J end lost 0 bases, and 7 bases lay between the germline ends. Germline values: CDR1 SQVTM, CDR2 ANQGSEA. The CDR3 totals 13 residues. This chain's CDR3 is CSVLGANTGELFF. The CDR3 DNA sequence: TGCAGCGTTTTGGGTGCGAACACCGGGGAGCTGTTTTTT.

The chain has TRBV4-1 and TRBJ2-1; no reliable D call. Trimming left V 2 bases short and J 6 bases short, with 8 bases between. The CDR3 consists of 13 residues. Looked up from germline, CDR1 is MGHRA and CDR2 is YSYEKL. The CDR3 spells CASSQTVFNEQFF. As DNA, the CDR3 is TGCGCCAGCAGCCAAACGGTCTTCAATGAGCAGTTCTTC.

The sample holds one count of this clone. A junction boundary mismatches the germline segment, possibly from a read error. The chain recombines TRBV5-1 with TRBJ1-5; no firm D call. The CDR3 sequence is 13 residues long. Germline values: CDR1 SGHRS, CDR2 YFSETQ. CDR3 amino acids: CASSLDGRSSQHF. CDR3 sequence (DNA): TGCGCCAGCAGTTTGGACGGGAGGTCGTCCCAGCATTTT.

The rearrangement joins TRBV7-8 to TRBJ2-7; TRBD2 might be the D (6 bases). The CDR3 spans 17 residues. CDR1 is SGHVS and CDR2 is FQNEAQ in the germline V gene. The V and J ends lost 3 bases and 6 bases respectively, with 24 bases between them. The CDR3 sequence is CASSFPRGASEHTEQYF. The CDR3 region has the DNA TGTGCCAGCAGCTTCCCAAGAGGGGCTAGCGAACATACCGAGCAGTACTTC.

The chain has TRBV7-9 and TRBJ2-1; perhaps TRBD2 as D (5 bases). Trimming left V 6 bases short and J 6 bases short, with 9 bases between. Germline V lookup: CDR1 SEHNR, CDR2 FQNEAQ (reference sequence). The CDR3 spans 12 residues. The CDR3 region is CASRSTSNEQFF. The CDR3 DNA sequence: TGTGCCAGCAGGTCTACTAGCAATGAGCAGTTCTTC.

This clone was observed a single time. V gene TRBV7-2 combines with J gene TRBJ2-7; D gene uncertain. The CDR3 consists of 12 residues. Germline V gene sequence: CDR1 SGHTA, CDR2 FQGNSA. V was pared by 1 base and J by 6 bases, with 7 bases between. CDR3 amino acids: CASSLGIREQYF. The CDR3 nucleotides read TGTGCCAGCAGCTTAGGGATCCGCGAGCAGTACTTC.

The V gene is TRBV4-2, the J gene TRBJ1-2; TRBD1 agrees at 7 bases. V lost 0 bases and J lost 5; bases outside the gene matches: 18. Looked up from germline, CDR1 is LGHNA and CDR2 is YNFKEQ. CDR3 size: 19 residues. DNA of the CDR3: TGTGCCAGCAGCCAAGATCTGTCCGGGACAGAAACGATTTTATATGGCTACACCTTC. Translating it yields CASSQDLSGTETILYGYTF.

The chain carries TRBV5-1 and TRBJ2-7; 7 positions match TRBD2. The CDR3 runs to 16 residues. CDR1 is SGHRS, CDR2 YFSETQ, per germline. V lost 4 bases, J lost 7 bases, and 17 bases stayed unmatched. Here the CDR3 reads CASSPPSAGRPGEQYF. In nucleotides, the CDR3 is TGCGCCAGCAGCCCCCCCTCAGCGGGACGTCCTGGGGAGCAGTACTTC.

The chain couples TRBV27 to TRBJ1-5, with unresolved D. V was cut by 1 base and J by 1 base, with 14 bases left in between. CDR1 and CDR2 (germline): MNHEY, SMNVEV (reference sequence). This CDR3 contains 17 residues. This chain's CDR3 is CASSLYAGFGSNQPQHF. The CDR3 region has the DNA TGTGCCAGCAGTTTATATGCGGGGTTTGGGAGCAATCAGCCCCAGCATTTT.

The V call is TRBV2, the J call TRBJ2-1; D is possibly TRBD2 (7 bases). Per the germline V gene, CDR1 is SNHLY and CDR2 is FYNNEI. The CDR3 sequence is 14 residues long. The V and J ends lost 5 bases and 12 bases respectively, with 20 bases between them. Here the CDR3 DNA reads TGTGCCAGCAGTTTGGGGGGGGCCCCTATCGGGCAGTTCTTC. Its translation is CASSLGGAPIGQFF.

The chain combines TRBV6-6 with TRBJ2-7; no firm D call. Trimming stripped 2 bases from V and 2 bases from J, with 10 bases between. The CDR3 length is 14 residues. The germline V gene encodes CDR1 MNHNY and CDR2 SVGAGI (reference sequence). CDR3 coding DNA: TGTGCCAGCAGTTACGTTTTGTCCCCCTACGAGCAGTACTTC. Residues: CASSYVLSPYEQYF.

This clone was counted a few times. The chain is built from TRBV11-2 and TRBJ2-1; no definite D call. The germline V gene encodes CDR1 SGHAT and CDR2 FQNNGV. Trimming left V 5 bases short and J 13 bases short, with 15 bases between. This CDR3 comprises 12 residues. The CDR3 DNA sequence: TGTGCCAGCAGCCCACCATCCGACTTACAGTTCTTC. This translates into CASSPPSDLQFF.

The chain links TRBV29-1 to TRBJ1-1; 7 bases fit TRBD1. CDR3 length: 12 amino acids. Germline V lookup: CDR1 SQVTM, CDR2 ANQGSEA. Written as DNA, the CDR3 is TGCAGGGGGACAGACCTGGCAGCTGAAGCTTTCTTT. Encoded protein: CRGTDLAAEAFF.

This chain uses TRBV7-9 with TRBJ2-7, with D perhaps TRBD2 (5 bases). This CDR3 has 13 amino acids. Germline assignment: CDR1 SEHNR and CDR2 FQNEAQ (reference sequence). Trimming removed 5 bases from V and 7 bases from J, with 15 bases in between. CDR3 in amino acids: CASSVPPSWEQYF. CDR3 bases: TGTGCCAGCAGCGTGCCGCCTAGCTGGGAGCAGTACTTC.

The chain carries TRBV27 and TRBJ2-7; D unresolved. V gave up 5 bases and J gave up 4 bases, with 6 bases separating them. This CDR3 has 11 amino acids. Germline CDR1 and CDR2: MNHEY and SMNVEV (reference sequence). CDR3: CASSDKYEQYF. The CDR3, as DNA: TGTGCCAGCAGTGACAAGTACGAGCAGTACTTC.

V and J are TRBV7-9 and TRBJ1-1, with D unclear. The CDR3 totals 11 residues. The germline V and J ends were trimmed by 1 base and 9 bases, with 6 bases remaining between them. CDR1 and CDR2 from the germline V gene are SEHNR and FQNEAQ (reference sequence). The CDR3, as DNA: TGTGCCAGCAGCTTAGGCAGGAAAGCTTTCTTT. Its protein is CASSLGRKAFF.

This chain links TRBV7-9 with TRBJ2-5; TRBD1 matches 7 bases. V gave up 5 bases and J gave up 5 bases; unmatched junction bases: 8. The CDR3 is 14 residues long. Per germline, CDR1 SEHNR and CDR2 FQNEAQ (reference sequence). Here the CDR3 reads CASSPRQGGETQYF. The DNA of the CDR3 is TGTGCCAGCAGCCCTAGACAGGGCGGGGAGACCCAGTACTTC.

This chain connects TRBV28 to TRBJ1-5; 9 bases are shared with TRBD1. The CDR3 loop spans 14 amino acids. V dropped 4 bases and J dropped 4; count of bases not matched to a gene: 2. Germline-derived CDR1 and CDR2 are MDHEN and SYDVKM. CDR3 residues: CASSSTGGNQPQHF. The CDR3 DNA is TGTGCCAGCAGTTCGACAGGGGGTAATCAGCCCCAGCATTTT.

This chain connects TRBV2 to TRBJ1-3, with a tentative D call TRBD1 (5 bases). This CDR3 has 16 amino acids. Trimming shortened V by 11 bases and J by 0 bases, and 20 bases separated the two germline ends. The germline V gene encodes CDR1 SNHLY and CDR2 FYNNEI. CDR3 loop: CASGSRRLSSGNTIYF. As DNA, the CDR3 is TGTGCCTCAGGGAGTCGACGATTAAGCTCTGGAAACACCATATATTTT.

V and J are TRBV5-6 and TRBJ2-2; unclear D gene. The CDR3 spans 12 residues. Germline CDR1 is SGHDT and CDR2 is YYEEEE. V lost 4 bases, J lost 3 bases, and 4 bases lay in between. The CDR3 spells CASSPYTGELFF. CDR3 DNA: TGTGCCAGCAGCCCCTACACCGGGGAGCTGTTTTTT. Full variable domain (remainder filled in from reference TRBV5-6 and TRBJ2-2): DAGVTQSPTHLIKTRGQQVTLRCSPKSGHDTVSWYQQALGQGPQFIFQYYEEEERQRGNFPDRFSGHQFPNYSSELNVNALLLGDSALYLCASSPYTGELFFGEGSRLTVL.

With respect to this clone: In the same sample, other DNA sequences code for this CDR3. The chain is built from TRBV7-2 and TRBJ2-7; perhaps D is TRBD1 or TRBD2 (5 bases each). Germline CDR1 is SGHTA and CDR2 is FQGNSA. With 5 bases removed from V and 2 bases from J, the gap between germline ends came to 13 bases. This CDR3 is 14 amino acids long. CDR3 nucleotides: TGTGCCAGCAGCCCTAGGGACGGAGCCTACGAGCAGTACTTC. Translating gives CASSPRDGAYEQYF.

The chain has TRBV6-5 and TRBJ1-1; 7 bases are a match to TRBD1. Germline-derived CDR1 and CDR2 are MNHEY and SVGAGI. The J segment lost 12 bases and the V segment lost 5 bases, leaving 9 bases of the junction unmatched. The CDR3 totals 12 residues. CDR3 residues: CASSPWTGIPFF. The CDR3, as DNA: TGTGCCAGCAGTCCCTGGACAGGTATTCCTTTCTTT.